What follows are 16 T cell receptor beta chains derived from one specimen sequenced in a study of Ad26.COV2.S vaccination and SARS-CoV-2 variants. Sample treatment: about 20 received Ad26.COV2.S at low or high dose, single or two shots; roughly five received placebo; per-sample allocation not given. Sample collection was performed on day 63 after the first vaccine or placebo injection. Generated by immunoSEQ multiplex PCR, the TCRdb table keeps only in-frame clones and is missing some. The table lists approximately 410,000 clones, 92% of them singletons. The specimen was peripheral blood, collected in a trial of Ad26.COV2.S vaccine versus placebo. Source of these receptors: a person aged 18-65 years who received the Ad26.COV2.S COVID-19 vaccine or a placebo.

The rearrangement uses TRBV5-1 and TRBJ2-5; TRBD1 agrees at 10 bases. CDR3 size: 16 residues. With 3 bases clipped from V and 5 bases from J, the junction kept 10 bases outside the gene matches. Germline V gene lookup returns CDR1 SGHRS and CDR2 YFSETQ. This CDR3 reads CASSSTGGTAGETQYF. The CDR3 DNA reads as TGCGCCAGCAGCTCGACAGGGGGCACTGCGGGGGAGACCCAGTACTTC. The full variable domain, completed using reference TRBV5-1 and TRBJ2-5, is KAGVTQTPRYLIKTRGQQVTLSCSPISGHRSVSWYQQTPGQGLQFLFEYFSETQRNKGNFPGRFSGRQFSNSRSEMNVSTLELGDSALYLCASSSTGGTAGETQYFGPGTRLLVL.

The genes are TRBV9 and TRBJ2-2; 8 bases fit TRBD2. There are 17 residues in the CDR3. Germline values: CDR1 SGDLS, CDR2 YYNGEE. V was pared by 1 base and J by 1 base, with 6 bases of the junction left unmatched. CDR3 nucleotides: TGTGCCAGCAGCGTATGGGAGCGGGGGAGGAACACCGGGGAGCTGTTTTTT. This sequence encodes CASSVWERGRNTGELFF.

The chain has TRBV7-2 and TRBJ1-2, with D unclear. Germline V gene sequence: CDR1 SGHTA, CDR2 FQGNSA. The CDR3 runs to 12 residues. The germline V and J ends were trimmed by 3 bases and 5 bases, with 7 bases remaining between them. The CDR3 DNA is TGTGCCAGCAGCTTGGACTTATATGGCTACACCTTC. Translating it yields CASSLDLYGYTF. The full variable domain, in which reference TRBV7-2 and TRBJ1-2 provide the parts outside the CDR3, is GAGVSQSPSNKVTEKGKDVELRCDPISGHTALYWYRQSLGQGLEFLIYFQGNSAPDKSGLPSDRFSAERTGGSVSTLTIQRTQQEDSAVYLCASSLDLYGYTFGSGTRLTVV.

The chain couples TRBV19 to TRBJ1-2; 9 bases align to TRBD1. CDR3 length equals 15 residues. Germline V gene sequence: CDR1 LNHDA, CDR2 SQIVND (reference sequence). V shed 5 bases, J shed 3 bases, and the junction held 7 bases outside the gene matches. The CDR3 sequence: CASSYGTGNYYGYTF. CDR3 DNA sequence: TGTGCCAGTAGTTACGGGACAGGGAATTACTATGGCTACACCTTC. The variable domain in full, with the rest retrieved from reference TRBV19 and TRBJ1-2, is DGGITQSPKYLFRKEGQNVTLSCEQNLNHDAMYWYRQDPGQGLRLIYYSQIVNDFQKGDIAEGYSVSREKKESFPLTVTSAQKNPTAFYLCASSYGTGNYYGYTFGSGTRLTVV.

The gene calls are TRBV7-2 and TRBJ2-3; D call uncertain. This CDR3 region has 15 residues. The germline gives CDR1 SGHTA, CDR2 FQGNSA. Between the trimmed V and J ends, which lost 2 bases and 4 bases, there was a span of 13 bases. The CDR3 DNA sequence: TGTGCCAGCAGCTTACTCGAAGCTAGGCCAGATACGCAGTATTTT. Residues: CASSLLEARPDTQYF.

In regard to this clone: In the same sample, other DNA sequences code for this CDR3. This chain links TRBV25-1 with TRBJ1-1; TRBD1 might be the D (5 bases). V lost 1 base, J lost 2 bases, and 8 bases lay in between. Germline V CDR1 and CDR2: MGHDK, SYGVNS. CDR3 length: 14 residues. The CDR3 region has the DNA TGTGCCAGCAGTGAATTGGGGGAAAACACTGAAGCTTTCTTT. This encodes CASSELGENTEAFF.

The chain joins TRBV6-4 to TRBJ2-3; 9 bases match TRBD2. There are 16 residues in the CDR3. With V trimmed by 4 bases and J by 2 bases, 7 bases remained unmatched. Germline CDR1 is MRHNA and CDR2 is SNTAGT. DNA for the CDR3: TGTGCCAGCAGTGCCCGCGGGGGGGCAGCCACAGATACGCAGTATTTT. This sequence encodes CASSARGGAATDTQYF.

This chain uses TRBV4-3 with TRBJ1-2; TRBD1 is a possible D gene (6 bases). CDR3 size: 14 residues. CDR1 and CDR2 (germline): LGHNA, YSLEER. Trimming took off 2 bases at V and 5 bases at J, with 12 bases between the two ends. This CDR3 is CASSQSGVRYGYTF. The CDR3 coding sequence is TGCGCCAGCAGCCAATCAGGGGTTAGGTATGGCTACACCTTC.

The V call is TRBV10-1, the J call TRBJ2-5; perhaps D is TRBD1 or TRBD2 (7 bases each). This CDR3 contains 13 residues. In germline, CDR1 is WNHNN, CDR2 SYGVQD (reference sequence). The V gene lost 4 bases and the J gene lost 9 bases, with 15 bases spanning the gap. CDR3 bases: TGCGCCAGCAGTGCCGGAGCAGGGGGGGCCCAGTACTTC. This translates into CASSAGAGGAQYF.

The chain uses TRBV7-9 and TRBJ2-5; weak D call: TRBD2 (7 bases). The CDR3 runs to 16 residues. From germline, CDR1 is SEHNR and CDR2 FQNEAQ (reference sequence). The germline V and J ends were trimmed by 2 bases and 5 bases, with 18 bases remaining between them. CDR3 bases: TGTGCCAGCAGCTTATACGGGGGGCCCTCCCCTGAGACCCAGTACTTC. It encodes CASSLYGGPSPETQYF.

The V and J genes are TRBV29-1 and TRBJ1-5; TRBD1 aligns across 9 bases. This CDR3 spans 13 amino acids. Germline V gene data show CDR1 as SQVTM and CDR2 as ANQGSEA. J lost 2 bases, V lost 5 bases, and 1 base had no gene match. Here the CDR3 reads CSVRQGGNQPQHF. The CDR3 DNA sequence: TGCAGCGTTCGACAGGGGGGCAATCAGCCCCAGCATTTT.

The CDR3 sequence is CASSPISGSYEQYF. The CDR3 region has the DNA TGTGCCAGCAGCCCCATCAGCGGTTCTTACGAGCAGTACTTC. The chain is built from TRBV7-6 and TRBJ2-7; a possible D gene is TRBD2 (5 bases). The length of the CDR3 is 14 residues. Germline V gene sequence: CDR1 SGHVS, CDR2 FNYEAQ. The germline V and J ends were trimmed by 5 bases and 4 bases, with 15 bases remaining between them.

The rearrangement uses TRBV12-3 or TRBV12-4 and TRBJ2-7; perhaps D is TRBD1 or TRBD2 (5 bases each). The ends were cut back, 2 bases at V and 6 bases at J, with 8 bases in the middle. CDR3 size: 12 residues. In DNA form, the CDR3 reads TGTGCCAGCAGTTTAACGAGGGGCGAGCAGTACTTC. Encoded protein: CASSLTRGEQYF.

The chain links TRBV7-2 to TRBJ2-1; the match to TRBD2 covers 7 bases. Trimming cost V 4 bases and J 8 bases; bases outside gene matches: 11. The germline V gene encodes CDR1 SGHTA and CDR2 FQGNSA. This CDR3 spans 15 amino acids. The CDR3 protein is CASSSLARGDDEQFF. The CDR3, as DNA: TGTGCCAGCAGCTCTCTAGCTCGGGGGGACGATGAGCAGTTCTTC.

The chain recombines TRBV4-3 with TRBJ2-5; 9 nucleotides align to TRBD2. V trimming: 0 bases; J trimming: 7 bases; junction bases outside the gene matches: 9. The CDR3 totals 16 residues. CDR1 is LGHNA, CDR2 YSLEER, per germline. DNA of the CDR3: TGCGCCAGCAGCCAAGATCTGCGGGGGGGCCGGGTGACCCAGTACTTC. Translated: CASSQDLRGGRVTQYF.

This clone was picked up one time. V and J are TRBV6-1 and TRBJ2-3; 11 bases align to TRBD2. Per germline, CDR1 MNHNS and CDR2 SASEGT. The V gene end was trimmed by 0 bases and the J gene end by 3 bases; junction bases not matched to a gene: 11. The CDR3 length is 19 residues. The CDR3 reads CASSEARNLAGGLTDTQYF. The DNA for the CDR3 is TGTGCCAGCAGTGAAGCAAGAAATTTAGCGGGGGGGCTGACAGATACGCAGTATTTT.